This T cell receptor (beta chain) was captured in a study of graft-versus-host responses after intestinal transplantation. Study-wide context: Transplant types were multivisceral, liver-intestinal, or isolated intestinal. Once they had received anti-thymocyte globulin induction, all recipients took tacrolimus and steroids for around three years.

Overall study findings and caveats: In patients with graft-donor T cell macrochimerism, allograft graft-versus-host to host-versus-graft clonal ratios were high. Recipient marrow held GvH clones, some first seen in ileum or blood.

The assay was immunoSEQ multiplex PCR, and TCRdb's table has in-frame clones only and misses some. The data hold approximately 130,000 clones, with 90% to 95% observed a single time. Trimming at V came to 5 bases and at J to 7 bases, leaving 8 bases not matched to a gene. The CDR3 runs 13 residues. Germline V gene sequence: CDR1 SGHAT, CDR2 FQNNGV. Worth noting for this clone: Its target is unknown.

J is TRBJ2-7 and V is TRBV11-2, with 7 bases identical to TRBD2. The source was unstimulated CD4+ T cells sorted from spleen or lymph node cells, collected before intestinal transplant. This receptor was obtained from a human donor who received an intestinal transplant. CDR3 bases: TGTGCCAGCAGCCGCACCGTCGGGGGGGAGCAGTACTTC. It codes for CASSRTVGGEQYF.